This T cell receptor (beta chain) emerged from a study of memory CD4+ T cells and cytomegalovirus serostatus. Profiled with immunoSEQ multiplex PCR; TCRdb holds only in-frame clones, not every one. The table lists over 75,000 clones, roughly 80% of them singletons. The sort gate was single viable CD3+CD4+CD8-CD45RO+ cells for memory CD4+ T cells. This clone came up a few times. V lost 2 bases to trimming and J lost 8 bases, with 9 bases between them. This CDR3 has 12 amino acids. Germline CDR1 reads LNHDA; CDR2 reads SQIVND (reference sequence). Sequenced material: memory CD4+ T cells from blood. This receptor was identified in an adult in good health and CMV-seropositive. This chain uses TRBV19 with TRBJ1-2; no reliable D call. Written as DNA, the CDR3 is TGTGCCAGTAGTATACCGTATCGGGGCTACACCTTC. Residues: CASSIPYRGYTF.